The next 5 T cell receptor beta chains were all read from a single sample in a study of cytomegalovirus exposure and HLA in healthy donors. The PCR used 60 Vbeta and 13 Jbeta primers. Data came from immunoSEQ multiplex PCR; TCRdb stores just in-frame clones and leaves some out. This sample has 180,000 or so clones; 9.5% occur once, and the top ten carry 1% to 1.5%. The specimen sequenced was PBMCs. The receptor source for this set is a woman aged 30 to 39 in good health and CMV-seropositive.

The chain's CDR3 is CASSLSGTGGVDTQYF. In DNA form, the CDR3 reads TGCGCCAGCAGCTTGTCCGGGACAGGGGGCGTGGATACGCAGTATTTT. The rearrangement joins TRBV5-1 to TRBJ2-3, with 12 bases fitting TRBD1. CDR1 and CDR2 from the germline V gene are SGHRS and YFSETQ. The V segment lost 1 base and the J segment 6 bases; nucleotides outside the gene matches: 6. CDR3 length: 16 amino acids.

This clone was seen more than once but under ten times. The chain is built from TRBV11-3 and TRBJ2-1; maybe TRBD2 (6 bases). CDR1 is SGHNT, CDR2 YENEEA, per germline. This CDR3 is built from 15 residues. The V end was cut by 2 bases, the J end by 4 bases, with 12 bases between. CDR3 nucleotide sequence: TGTGCCAGCAGCTTATCAAGCGGAGGGTACAATGAGCAGTTCTTC. This translates into CASSLSSGGYNEQFF.

This clone was detected many times. The chain is built from TRBV7-9 and TRBJ2-7, with D tentatively TRBD1 (6 bases). This CDR3 is 17 amino acids long. The ends were cut back, 2 bases at V and 0 bases at J, with 17 bases in the middle. Germline V lookup: CDR1 SEHNR, CDR2 FQNEAQ (reference sequence). The CDR3 loop is CASSLIGQGPNSYEQYF. For the CDR3, the DNA is TGTGCCAGCAGCTTAATCGGGCAGGGGCCGAACTCCTACGAGCAGTACTTC.

DNA of the CDR3: TGCGCCAGCAGTTCCCTCGGCCAAGAGACCCAGTACTTC. Amino acids: CASSSLGQETQYF. This sequence joins TRBV5-1 and TRBJ2-5; D is unresolved. Germline V gene data show CDR1 as SGHRS and CDR2 as YFSETQ. V was shortened by 5 bases and J by 1 base, with 9 bases between the two germline ends. This CDR3 region has 13 residues.

This clone has only a few counts. The genes are TRBV6-1 and TRBJ1-2; 7 bases are a match to TRBD1. V was pared by 10 bases and J by 0 bases, with 5 bases of the junction left unmatched. The length of the CDR3 is 13 residues. Germline lookup yields CDR1 MNHNS and CDR2 SASEGT. CDR3 loop: CATPTGTNYGYTF. CDR3 sequence (DNA): TGTGCCACCCCGACAGGGACTAACTATGGCTACACCTTC.